This passage covers 15 T cell receptor beta chains from one sample sequenced in a study of blood T cell repertoires in COVID-19. Only in-frame clones appear in the TCRdb table, and some are missing; sequencing was by immunoSEQ multiplex PCR. The repertoire holds some 76,000 clones, with approximately 80% as singletons. Sample: peripheral blood. The receptors here all came from a woman aged 55-70 years with acute or convalescent COVID-19.

This chain uses TRBV5-4 with TRBJ2-1, with TRBD1 as a possible D gene (5 bases). Trimming took off 1 base at V and 1 base at J, with 9 bases between the two ends. In germline, CDR1 is SGHNT, CDR2 YYREEE (reference sequence). The CDR3 length is 15 residues. The CDR3, as DNA: TGTGCCAGCAGCTTGCAGCAGGGTTCCTACAATGAGCAGTTCTTC. Translated, it gives CASSLQQGSYNEQFF.

The chain is built from TRBV29-1 and TRBJ2-2; 7 bases line up with TRBD1. The V and J ends lost 7 bases and 1 base, in that order; junction bases with no gene match: 6. The length of the CDR3 is 14 residues. Germline V CDR1 and CDR2: SQVTM, ANQGSEA. CDR3 sequence: CSADRTGNTGELFF. DNA for the CDR3: TGCAGCGCCGATCGGACAGGGAACACCGGGGAGCTGTTTTTT.

The chain links TRBV18 to TRBJ2-7, with TRBD1 matching 8 bases. The CDR3 spans 15 residues. Germline CDR1 reads KGHSH; CDR2 reads LQKENI. Trimming took 3 bases from V and 2 from J; bases not matched to a gene: 6. The CDR3 loop reads CASSPDRTGPYEQYV. The CDR3 DNA is TGTGCCAGCTCACCGGATCGGACAGGGCCCTACGAGCAGTACGTC.

The rearrangement links TRBV5-1 to TRBJ1-2; D perhaps matches TRBD1 (6 bases). The CDR3 spans 17 residues. Between the trimmed V and J ends, which lost 0 bases and 3 bases, there was a span of 18 bases. Germline V gene sequence: CDR1 SGHRS, CDR2 YFSETQ. CDR3 DNA: TGCGCCAGCAGCTTGGGCCCGGACAGTAAGACTCACTATGGCTACACCTTC. Its protein product is CASSLGPDSKTHYGYTF.

In its sample, this clone was seen once. V usage is TRBV5-1 and J usage is TRBJ1-1; D uncertain. CDR1 is SGHRS and CDR2 is YFSETQ in the germline V gene. CDR3 length: 17 amino acids. The V gene lost 3 bases and the J gene lost 0 bases, with 18 bases spanning the gap. The CDR3 coding sequence is TGCGCCAGCAGCTCGAGGGAGCCAGATTATATGAACACTGAAGCTTTCTTT. It translates to CASSSREPDYMNTEAFF.

The chain is built from TRBV6-5 and TRBJ1-1; D not certain. The length of the CDR3 is 12 residues. With 5 bases removed from V and 0 bases from J, the gap between germline ends came to 4 bases. Germline V gene sequence: CDR1 MNHEY, CDR2 SVGAGI. DNA of the CDR3: TGTGCCAGCAGTCCGGTGAACACTGAAGCTTTCTTT. Its protein product is CASSPVNTEAFF.

The V and J genes are TRBV21-1 and TRBJ2-3; TRBD1 was called by the table and not checked on the DNA. TRBV21-1 is deemed a pseudogene. The CDR3 sequence is 18 residues long. The CDR3 DNA reads TGTGCCAGCAGCAAGAAGCACCCACAGGGGAGTAGCACAGATACGCAGTATTTT. The encoded protein is CASSKKHPQGSSTDTQYF.

The chain couples TRBV24-1 to TRBJ1-1, with D maybe TRBD1 (6 bases). V lost 4 bases, J lost 7 bases, and 12 bases lay in between. Germline-derived CDR1 and CDR2 are KGHDR and SFDVKD. The CDR3 runs to 13 residues. The DNA of the CDR3 is TGTGCCACCAGTGACAGGGACACTTTTGAAGCTTTCTTT. It codes for CATSDRDTFEAFF.

The chain links TRBV7-3 to TRBJ2-3; 8 nucleotides match TRBD2. CDR1 SGHTA and CDR2 FQGTGA come from the germline V gene. After removal of 2 bases from V and 6 bases from J, the junction contained 7 bases not matched to a gene. The CDR3 has 15 residues. CDR3 coding DNA: TGTGCCAGCAGCTTAGATTACGGGGGGGCTGATACGCAGTATTTT. This encodes CASSLDYGGADTQYF.

The gene calls are TRBV7-9 and TRBJ1-2, with unresolved D. V lost 0 bases to trimming and J lost 3 bases, with 8 bases between them. This CDR3 is built from 14 residues. CDR1 and CDR2 (germline): SEHNR, FQNEAQ (reference sequence). The CDR3 spells CASSLANGDYGYTF. The CDR3 DNA is TGTGCCAGCAGCTTAGCGAACGGAGACTATGGCTACACCTTC.

The rearrangement uses TRBV7-8 and TRBJ1-3; TRBD1 is a possible D gene (6 bases). Deletions cut 2 bases from V and 0 bases from J, with 20 bases between. The CDR3 extends over 19 amino acids. From germline, CDR1 is SGHVS and CDR2 FQNEAQ. This CDR3 is CASSLLGRTAQSSGNTIYF. CDR3 nucleotide sequence: TGTGCCAGCAGCTTATTGGGTAGGACAGCCCAGAGCTCTGGAAACACCATATATTTT.

The V and J genes are TRBV12-3 or TRBV12-4 and TRBJ1-6, with D possibly being TRBD1 (5 bases). The CDR3 contains 12 residues. V was pared by 5 bases and J by 7 bases, with 6 bases between. CDR3 coding DNA: TGTGCCAGCAGTAGACAGAATTCACCCCTCCACTTT. Its protein product is CASSRQNSPLHF.

CDR3 DNA: TGCAGCTTTCAGGGGGTGCTAAGGGACGAGCAGTACTTC. The encoded protein is CSFQGVLRDEQYF. This chain connects TRBV29-1 to TRBJ2-7; TRBD1 matches 7 bases. The CDR3 consists of 13 residues. V shed 8 bases, J shed 5 bases, and the junction held 12 bases outside the gene matches. Germline CDR1 is SQVTM and CDR2 is ANQGSEA.

This clone was found once. This rearrangement joins TRBV6-2 or TRBV6-3 to TRBJ2-7; 8 bases are shared with TRBD1. Unmatched junction bases numbered 14, after V lost 4 bases and J lost 3 bases. CDR3 size: 17 residues. In germline, CDR1 is MNHEY, CDR2 SVGEGT. CDR3 loop: CASSSGQAFIRFYEQYF. CDR3 sequence (DNA): TGTGCCAGCAGTTCGGGACAGGCGTTTATTAGATTCTACGAGCAGTACTTC.

This clone was counted a single time. The chain uses TRBV6-5 and TRBJ1-2; possible D gene TRBD1, 6 bases. The CDR3 extends over 14 amino acids. Germline V CDR1 and CDR2: MNHEY, SVGAGI. V was pared by 0 bases and J by 4 bases, with 9 bases between. The CDR3, as DNA: TGTGCCAGCAGTTACTCGGGCAGGGGCTATGGCTACACCTTC. The encoded protein is CASSYSGRGYGYTF.